These 29 T cell receptor beta chains were all obtained from the same sample, sequenced in a study of blood T cell repertoires in COVID-19. The assay was immunoSEQ multiplex PCR, and TCRdb's table has in-frame clones only and misses some. The data contain 200,000 to 250,000 clones, roughly 85% of them singletons. The material sequenced was PBMCs or T cells enriched from blood (not recorded which). Source of these receptors: a woman aged 40 to 50 with acute COVID-19.

The chain uses TRBV5-1 and TRBJ1-1, with a weak D call TRBD1 (6 bases). This CDR3 is 15 amino acids long. Per the germline V gene, CDR1 is SGHRS and CDR2 is YFSETQ. Trimming left V 0 bases short and J 3 bases short, with 12 bases between. CDR3 nucleotides: TGCGCCAGCAGCTTGGGGGACAACTACCACACTGAAGCTTTCTTT. Its translation is CASSLGDNYHTEAFF.

The chain couples TRBV28 to TRBJ1-1; TRBD1 agrees at 8 bases. The J segment lost 6 bases and the V segment lost 3 bases, leaving 6 bases of the junction unmatched. The CDR3 is made up of 14 amino acids. Germline loops: CDR1 MDHEN, CDR2 SYDVKM. The CDR3 region has the DNA TGTGCCAGCAGTTTTCAGGGGGCGCGAGCTGAAGCTTTCTTT. Encoded protein: CASSFQGARAEAFF.

This clone has just a few counts. The chain couples TRBV27 to TRBJ1-4, with 9 bases matching TRBD1. Trimming removed 3 bases from V and 5 bases from J; junction bases left unmatched: 4. CDR3 length: 15 residues. CDR1 and CDR2 (germline): MNHEY, SMNVEV (reference sequence). The CDR3 region has the DNA TGTGCCAGCAGTTTTGGACAGGGGAGGAATGAAAAACTGTTTTTT. Its protein product is CASSFGQGRNEKLFF.

The genes are TRBV5-1 and TRBJ2-3, with 8 bases fitting TRBD2. CDR3 length: 15 residues. CDR1 SGHRS and CDR2 YFSETQ come from the germline V gene. V lost 4 bases and J lost 1; bases outside the gene matches: 5. DNA of the CDR3: TGCGCCAGCAGCGTCTATAGCGGGGGCACAGATACGCAGTATTTT. Translating it yields CASSVYSGGTDTQYF.

The chain couples TRBV7-2 to TRBJ2-2; possible D gene TRBD2, 6 bases. CDR1 SGHTA and CDR2 FQGNSA come from the germline V gene. The length of the CDR3 is 13 residues. V shed 5 bases and J shed 6 bases, with 10 bases lying between them. The CDR3 protein is CASSARLAGELFF. CDR3 in DNA: TGTGCCAGCAGCGCCCGACTAGCCGGGGAGCTGTTTTTT.

Details on this clone: This sample also contains other DNA sequences that code for the same CDR3. The chain recombines TRBV5-1 with TRBJ2-1; 9 nucleotides match TRBD2. The germline gives CDR1 SGHRS, CDR2 YFSETQ. Trimming cost V 5 bases and J 5 bases; bases outside gene matches: 14. The CDR3 has 17 residues. The CDR3 nucleotides are TGCGCCAGCAGTTTGAAGGGCGGGAGGGCCTTCGACAATGAGCAGTTCTTC. Its translation is CASSLKGGRAFDNEQFF.

This clone was observed a few times. V and J are TRBV29-1 and TRBJ1-1, with D unclear. Per germline, CDR1 SQVTM and CDR2 ANQGSEA. The CDR3 is made up of 13 amino acids. Trimming took 7 bases from V and 1 from J, leaving 13 bases between them. For the CDR3, the DNA is TGCAGCGGATTGCGGCACACGAACACTGAAGCTTTCTTT. Protein product: CSGLRHTNTEAFF.

This chain links TRBV7-9 with TRBJ2-5; the D gene is possibly TRBD1 (5 bases). The V and J ends lost 4 bases and 2 bases respectively, with 8 bases between them. Germline V gene data show CDR1 as SEHNR and CDR2 as FQNEAQ (reference sequence). The CDR3 has 13 amino acids. The chain's CDR3 is CASSSTGQETQYF. The CDR3 coding sequence is TGTGCCAGCAGCTCTACAGGACAAGAGACCCAGTACTTC.

The V gene is TRBV19, the J gene TRBJ1-2; TRBD1 might be the D (5 bases). CDR1 LNHDA and CDR2 SQIVND come from the germline V gene (reference sequence). This CDR3 is 13 amino acids long. The ends were cut back, 7 bases at V and 3 bases at J, with 12 bases in the middle. CDR3 nucleotides: TGTGCCAGTAACCCAGGGAGGGACTATGGCTACACCTTC. It yields the protein CASNPGRDYGYTF.

V is TRBV9 and J is TRBJ2-3; 14 nucleotides match TRBD2. From germline, CDR1 is SGDLS and CDR2 YYNGEE. This CDR3 is 18 amino acids long. J was trimmed by 5 bases and V by 0 bases; bases with no gene match: 8. CDR3 sequence reads: CASSVAGGTSGRKDTQYF. The CDR3 region has the DNA TGTGCCAGCAGCGTAGCGGGGGGGACTAGCGGGAGAAAAGATACGCAGTATTTT.

The gene calls are TRBV7-6 and TRBJ2-2; 7 bases agree with TRBD2. This CDR3 comprises 17 residues. CDR1 and CDR2 from the germline V gene are SGHVS and FNYEAQ. V was pared by 5 bases and J by 1 base, with 10 bases of the junction left unmatched. CDR3 sequence: CASSNRAQRENTGELFF. The CDR3 bases are TGTGCCAGCAGCAATAGAGCCCAGCGGGAGAACACCGGGGAGCTGTTTTTT. The whole variable domain, filled in from reference TRBV7-6 and TRBJ2-2, reads GAGVSQSPRYKVTKRGQDVALRCDPISGHVSLYWYRQALGQGPEFLTYFNYEAQQDKSGLPNDRFSAERPEGSISTLTIQRTEQRDSAMYRCASSNRAQRENTGELFFGEGSRLTVL.

This clone was seen many times. The chain employs TRBV13 and TRBJ2-7, with TRBD1 as a possible D gene (6 bases). Germline CDR1 reads PRHDT; CDR2 reads FYEKMQ (reference sequence). The CDR3 runs to 14 residues. V was pared by 5 bases and J by 3 bases, with 14 bases between. This chain's CDR3 is CASSRGGASYEQYF. CDR3 in DNA: TGTGCCAGCAGCCGAGGGGGTGCGAGCTACGAGCAGTACTTC.

The rearrangement links TRBV9 to TRBJ2-3, with D perhaps matching TRBD2 (6 bases). The germline CDR1 and CDR2 sequences are SGDLS and YYNGEE. The CDR3 loop spans 15 amino acids. Trimming removed 2 bases at V and 6 bases at J, with 16 bases between. In DNA, the CDR3 is TGTGCCAGCAGCGTGAGTGGGGGGACCGTTGATACGCAGTATTTT. The encoded protein is CASSVSGGTVDTQYF.

The chain has TRBV6-5 and TRBJ2-5; D might be TRBD2 (6 bases). V lost 5 bases and J lost 1, with 11 bases in between. Germline V gene lookup returns CDR1 MNHEY and CDR2 SVGAGI. The CDR3 runs 14 residues. The CDR3 DNA is TGTGCCAGCAGTAGGGACTCGACCCAAGAGACCCAGTACTTC. Translated, it gives CASSRDSTQETQYF.

The chain links TRBV27 to TRBJ2-1; tentative D call: TRBD2 (5 bases). The germline V and J ends were trimmed by 4 bases and 10 bases, with 8 bases remaining between them. The CDR3 loop spans 11 amino acids. CDR1 MNHEY and CDR2 SMNVEV come from the germline V gene (reference sequence). The chain's CDR3 is CASSWRGEQFF. As DNA, the CDR3 is TGTGCCAGCAGTTGGAGAGGGGAGCAGTTCTTC.

The chain uses TRBV19 and TRBJ1-6; 9 nucleotides agree with TRBD1. The V gene end was trimmed by 6 bases and the J gene end by 10 bases; junction bases not matched to a gene: 7. This CDR3 has 14 amino acids. Germline CDR1 and CDR2: LNHDA and SQIVND (reference sequence). CDR3 DNA: TGTGCCAGTAGAGAGGGACAGGGATACTCACCCCTCCACTTT. Translating gives CASREGQGYSPLHF.

This chain joins TRBV27 and TRBJ1-6, with 9 bases fitting TRBD1. After removal of 4 bases from V and 7 bases from J, the junction contained 5 bases not matched to a gene. This CDR3 spans 15 amino acids. Germline V gives CDR1 MNHEY, CDR2 SMNVEV (reference sequence). In nucleotides, the CDR3 is TGTGCCAGCAGTTCGACCGGGACAGGGAATTCACCCCTCCACTTT. This sequence encodes CASSSTGTGNSPLHF.

The chain is built from TRBV28 and TRBJ1-2; no firm D call. Germline CDR1 and CDR2: MDHEN and SYDVKM. The CDR3 has 13 amino acids. V gave up 6 bases and J gave up 7 bases, with 15 bases separating them. As DNA, the CDR3 is TGTGCCAGCAGGCCGGAGAGGGTACGTGGCTACACCTTC. Protein product: CASRPERVRGYTF.

The DNA for the CDR3 is TGTGCCAGCAGCCCCTACAGGGGATGGGAGACCCAGTACTTC. Its protein product is CASSPYRGWETQYF. The V gene is TRBV5-8, the J gene TRBJ2-5; 7 bases map to TRBD1. The CDR3 totals 14 residues. CDR1 SGHTS and CDR2 YDEGEE come from the germline V gene. After removal of 4 bases from V and 5 bases from J, the junction contained 8 bases not matched to a gene.

This clone was seen more than once but under ten times. This chain uses TRBV7-9 with TRBJ1-1; 9 bases map to TRBD1. Germline lookup yields CDR1 SEHNR and CDR2 FQNEAQ (reference sequence). V lost 7 bases and J lost 1; bases outside the gene matches: 10. The CDR3 covers 16 residues. CDR3 amino acids: CASKAPSGQGNTEAFF. The CDR3 DNA reads TGTGCCAGCAAGGCCCCCTCGGGACAGGGGAACACTGAAGCTTTCTTT.

The chain carries TRBV10-3 and TRBJ2-7; 8 nucleotides line up with TRBD2. CDR3 size: 14 residues. The germline gives CDR1 ENHRY, CDR2 SYGVKD. Trimming cost V 3 bases and J 4 bases; bases outside gene matches: 5. Written as DNA, the CDR3 is TGTGCCATCAGTGAAGGCGGGAGGTCTTACGAGCAGTACTTC. Its translation is CAISEGGRSYEQYF.

The chain links TRBV10-3 to TRBJ1-5; possibly TRBD1 for D (6 bases). V lost 2 bases and J 4 bases, leaving 6 bases between the germline ends. The germline gives CDR1 ENHRY, CDR2 SYGVKD. The CDR3 contains 13 residues. The CDR3 spells CAISEQGNQPQHF. DNA of the CDR3: TGTGCCATCAGTGAGCAGGGGAATCAGCCCCAGCATTTT.

Many counts were recorded for this clone. This chain links TRBV6-5 with TRBJ2-4; D is ambiguous. The CDR3 sequence is 16 residues long. Trimming took off 2 bases at V and 0 bases at J, with 11 bases between the two ends. The germline CDR1 and CDR2 sequences are MNHEY and SVGAGI. CDR3 nucleotides: TGTGCCAGCAGTTACGGTCCTACTCTAGCCAAAAACATTCAGTACTTC. It yields the protein CASSYGPTLAKNIQYF.

The chain couples TRBV19 to TRBJ1-5, with D maybe TRBD1 (5 bases). V was shortened by 1 base and J by 1 base, with 8 bases between the two germline ends. In germline, CDR1 is LNHDA, CDR2 SQIVND (reference sequence). The CDR3 loop spans 15 amino acids. The CDR3 spells CASSIGPGSNQPQHF. The CDR3 nucleotides are TGTGCCAGTAGTATAGGCCCAGGGAGCAATCAGCCCCAGCATTTT. The variable domain in full, completed from reference TRBV19 and TRBJ1-5, reads DGGITQSPKYLFRKEGQNVTLSCEQNLNHDAMYWYRQDPGQGLRLIYYSQIVNDFQKGDIAEGYSVSREKKESFPLTVTSAQKNPTAFYLCASSIGPGSNQPQHFGDGTRLSIL.

This sequence joins TRBV2 and TRBJ2-3, with D perhaps matching TRBD2 (5 bases). Germline V lookup: CDR1 SNHLY, CDR2 FYNNEI. Trimming removed 3 bases at V and 0 bases at J, with 13 bases between. There are 16 residues in the CDR3. CDR3 loop: CASSDTGWGSTDTQYF. As DNA, the CDR3 is TGTGCCAGCAGTGACACGGGGTGGGGAAGCACAGATACGCAGTATTTT.

V and J are TRBV7-9 and TRBJ2-1, with D perhaps TRBD2 (6 bases). The CDR3 runs to 13 residues. Deletions cut 11 bases from V and 6 bases from J, with 17 bases between. Germline V lookup: CDR1 SEHNR, CDR2 FQNEAQ (reference sequence). The CDR3 loop reads CAGAGTLRNEQFF. The CDR3 DNA sequence: TGTGCCGGAGCCGGGACTCTACGCAATGAGCAGTTCTTC.

A single count supports this clone. This chain uses TRBV7-9 with TRBJ2-4, with D maybe TRBD2 (5 bases). The germline V and J ends were trimmed by 1 base and 8 bases, with 21 bases remaining between them. The CDR3 spans 17 residues. Germline CDR1 and CDR2: SEHNR and FQNEAQ (reference sequence). CDR3 in amino acids: CASSLVTRGKWADIQYF. CDR3 DNA sequence: TGTGCCAGCAGCTTAGTTACTCGGGGAAAGTGGGCCGACATTCAGTACTTC.

V and J are TRBV7-3 and TRBJ2-5; 8 positions match TRBD2. Unmatched junction bases numbered 4, after V lost 3 bases and J lost 7 bases. This CDR3 is 13 amino acids long. Germline V lookup: CDR1 SGHTA, CDR2 FQGTGA. The CDR3 DNA reads TGTGCCAGCAGCTTGGAGCGGGAGCGGACCCAGTACTTC. It encodes CASSLERERTQYF. The whole variable domain, filled in from reference TRBV7-3 and TRBJ2-5, reads GAGVSQTPSNKVTEKGKYVELRCDPISGHTALYWYRQSLGQGPEFLIYFQGTGAADDSGLPNDRFFAVRPEGSVSTLKIQRTERGDSAVYLCASSLERERTQYFGPGTRLLVL.

The chain couples TRBV27 to TRBJ1-1; 11 bases match TRBD1. The CDR3 totals 16 residues. Per germline, CDR1 MNHEY and CDR2 SMNVEV (reference sequence). Losses at the gene ends were 6 bases for V and 0 bases for J; bases not matched to a gene: 6. CDR3 nucleotide sequence: TGTGCCAGCAGGGAGAGGACAGGGGGCATGAACACTGAAGCTTTCTTT. Translated, it gives CASRERTGGMNTEAFF.